A single sample is the source of the 18 T cell receptor beta chains below, sequenced in a study of blood T cell repertoires in COVID-19. The assay was immunoSEQ multiplex PCR, and TCRdb's table has in-frame clones only and misses some. The sample has 200,000 to 250,000 clones, 80% to 85% seen once; the top ten hold roughly 20%. What was sequenced was peripheral blood. These receptors were taken from an elderly woman with active or convalescent COVID-19.

This clone was observed a handful of times. V usage is TRBV25-1 and J usage is TRBJ2-2; 11 bases map to TRBD1. The CDR3 is made up of 17 amino acids. Germline CDR1 and CDR2: MGHDK and SYGVNS. J lost 4 bases, V lost 2 bases, and 6 bases had no gene match. In DNA form, the CDR3 reads TGTGCCAGCAGTGAAACGCCGGGACAGGGGGTCACCGGGGAGCTGTTTTTT. This translates into CASSETPGQGVTGELFF.

This chain connects TRBV5-1 to TRBJ1-2; maybe TRBD1 (6 bases). Germline V gene data show CDR1 as SGHRS and CDR2 as YFSETQ. CDR3 size: 17 residues. The V end lost 0 bases, the J end lost 4 bases, and 19 bases lay between the germline ends. This CDR3 is CASSLAGTPNSGYGYTF. Here the CDR3 DNA reads TGCGCCAGCAGCTTGGCCGGGACACCTAACTCGGGCTATGGCTACACCTTC.

This chain links TRBV30 with TRBJ1-4; 9 bases fit TRBD1. With V trimmed by 4 bases and J by 7 bases, 13 bases remained unmatched. CDR3 length: 16 amino acids. Germline CDR1 GTSNPN, CDR2 SVGIG (reference sequence). CDR3: CAWTPGQGNLPEKLFF. The CDR3 region has the DNA TGTGCCTGGACGCCGGGACAGGGAAACCTCCCTGAAAAACTGTTTTTT.

The chain couples TRBV5-4 to TRBJ2-7, with 9 bases fitting TRBD2. The CDR3 has 15 amino acids. Germline values: CDR1 SGHNT, CDR2 YYREEE (reference sequence). The ends lost 0 bases at V and 3 bases at J; junction bases unmatched: 4. CDR3 region: CASSLDSGSYYEQYF. DNA for the CDR3: TGTGCCAGCAGCTTGGATAGCGGGAGTTACTACGAGCAGTACTTC.

The chain couples TRBV27 to TRBJ2-3; possibly TRBD2 for D (5 bases). The germline V gene has CDR1 MNHEY and CDR2 SMNVEV (reference sequence). This CDR3 has 17 residues. Between the trimmed V and J ends, which lost 4 bases and 3 bases, there was a span of 20 bases. The CDR3 region is CASSSHGDPFRTDTQYF. In nucleotides, the CDR3 is TGTGCCAGCAGTTCCCACGGGGATCCCTTTCGTACAGATACGCAGTATTTT.

This chain joins TRBV28 and TRBJ2-7; 7 positions match TRBD2. CDR1 is MDHEN, CDR2 SYDVKM, per germline. Trimming took 0 bases from V and 4 from J; bases not matched to a gene: 9. The CDR3 is made up of 16 amino acids. The CDR3 region is CASSLWGGDRHYEQYF. DNA for the CDR3: TGTGCCAGCAGTTTATGGGGGGGGGACCGCCATTACGAGCAGTACTTC.

This chain joins TRBV5-6 and TRBJ1-6, with a possible D match to TRBD1 (6 bases). Deletions cut 0 bases from V and 6 bases from J, with 13 bases between. This CDR3 is 16 amino acids long. The V gene's germline CDR1 is SGHDT and CDR2 YYEEEE. CDR3 sequence (DNA): TGTGCCAGCAGCTTGGGTGACAGGACGATTAATTCACCCCTCCACTTT. It yields the protein CASSLGDRTINSPLHF. The complete variable domain, with remaining parts taken from reference TRBV5-6 and TRBJ1-6, reads DAGVTQSPTHLIKTRGQQVTLRCSPKSGHDTVSWYQQALGQGPQFIFQYYEEEERQRGNFPDRFSGHQFPNYSSELNVNALLLGDSALYLCASSLGDRTINSPLHFGNGTRLTVT.

There are a few counts of this clone. The chain has TRBV4-3 and TRBJ1-2; 9 nucleotides match TRBD1. CDR1 is LGHNA, CDR2 YSLEER, per germline. V was pared by 4 bases and J by 0 bases, with 0 bases of the junction left unmatched. CDR3 length equals 14 residues. CDR3 nucleotide sequence: TGCGCCAGCAGCCGGGACAGGGCTAACTATGGCTACACCTTC. This codes for CASSRDRANYGYTF.

The table lists this clone with a count of one. The chain couples TRBV6-6 to TRBJ2-1, with 8 bases identical to TRBD2. This CDR3 comprises 16 residues. V trimming: 2 bases; J trimming: 2 bases; junction bases outside the gene matches: 5. CDR1 is MNHNY, CDR2 SVGAGI, per germline (reference sequence). This CDR3 reads CASSYVAGGPYNEQFF. For the CDR3, the DNA is TGTGCCAGCAGTTACGTGGCGGGGGGACCCTACAATGAGCAGTTCTTC.

The V gene is TRBV19, the J gene TRBJ1-2, with 8 nucleotides matching TRBD1. This CDR3 comprises 16 residues. Unmatched junction bases numbered 12, after V lost 5 bases and J lost 4 bases. Germline values: CDR1 LNHDA, CDR2 SQIVND (reference sequence). The CDR3 is CASSRSGQGRVYGYTF. The CDR3 region has the DNA TGTGCCAGTAGTCGCTCAGGACAGGGAAGGGTCTATGGCTACACCTTC.

The rearrangement links TRBV19 to TRBJ1-5; D is unresolved. Germline lookup yields CDR1 LNHDA and CDR2 SQIVND (reference sequence). The CDR3 sequence is 13 residues long. Trimming left V 1 base short and J 4 bases short, with 5 bases between. CDR3 protein: CASSIGENQPQHF. In DNA, the CDR3 is TGTGCCAGTAGTATAGGCGAAAATCAGCCCCAGCATTTT. Filled out from reference TRBV19 and TRBJ1-5, the complete variable domain reads DGGITQSPKYLFRKEGQNVTLSCEQNLNHDAMYWYRQDPGQGLRLIYYSQIVNDFQKGDIAEGYSVSREKKESFPLTVTSAQKNPTAFYLCASSIGENQPQHFGDGTRLSIL.

The genes are TRBV5-1 and TRBJ2-7; the D gene is possibly TRBD1 (6 bases). CDR3 length: 16 residues. From germline, CDR1 is SGHRS and CDR2 YFSETQ. Trimming removed 0 bases from V and 0 bases from J, with 13 bases in between. CDR3 protein: CASSLAGAKNSYEQYF. The CDR3 nucleotides are TGCGCCAGCAGCTTGGCAGGGGCGAAGAACTCCTACGAGCAGTACTTC.

This chain joins TRBV30 and TRBJ2-1; 7 bases align to TRBD2. V trimming: 3 bases; J trimming: 2 bases; junction bases outside the gene matches: 4. This CDR3 region has 14 residues. Germline CDR1 reads GTSNPN; CDR2 reads SVGIG (reference sequence). The CDR3 DNA reads TGTGCCTGGAGGACGAGCGGGGCCTACAATGAGCAGTTCTTC. Amino acid sequence: CAWRTSGAYNEQFF. The whole variable domain, remainder taken from reference TRBV30 and TRBJ2-1, is SQTIHQWPATLVQPVGSPLSLECTVEGTSNPNLYWYRQAAGRGLQLLFYSVGIGQISSEVPQNLSASRPQDRQFILSSKKLLLSDSGFYLCAWRTSGAYNEQFFGPGTRLTVL.

The J gene is TRBJ1-2, the V gene TRBV7-8; no clear D gene. V dropped 3 bases and J dropped 3 bases, with 8 bases sitting between them. Germline CDR1 and CDR2: SGHVS and FQNEAQ. The CDR3 extends over 13 amino acids. The CDR3 sequence: CASSFRTDYGYTF. The CDR3 bases are TGTGCCAGCAGCTTTCGTACGGACTATGGCTACACCTTC. The complete variable domain, with remaining parts taken from reference TRBV7-8 and TRBJ1-2, reads GAGVSQSPRYKVAKRGQDVALRCDPISGHVSLFWYQQALGQGPEFLTYFQNEAQLDKSGLPSDRFFAERPEGSVSTLKIQRTQQEDSAVYLCASSFRTDYGYTFGSGTRLTVV.

The V gene is TRBV7-6, the J gene TRBJ2-1; 7 bases align to TRBD2. The CDR3 runs to 19 residues. Germline V gives CDR1 SGHVS, CDR2 FNYEAQ. With V trimmed by 2 bases and J by 4 bases, 17 bases remained unmatched. CDR3 region: CASSLYQATSQGPYNEQFF. The CDR3 nucleotides read TGTGCCAGCAGCTTATACCAAGCGACTAGCCAGGGACCGTACAATGAGCAGTTCTTC.

This clone came up a few times. The V and J genes are TRBV5-5 and TRBJ1-3; 7 positions agree with TRBD1. Germline V lookup: CDR1 SGHKS, CDR2 YYEKEE (reference sequence). The CDR3 runs 16 residues. The J segment lost 0 bases and the V segment lost 6 bases, leaving 9 bases of the junction unmatched. CDR3 sequence: CASNLQGYLSGNTIYF. DNA of the CDR3: TGTGCCAGCAACCTACAGGGGTACCTCTCTGGAAACACCATATATTTT. The full variable domain, its missing parts supplied by reference TRBV5-5 and TRBJ1-3, is DAGVTQSPTHLIKTRGQQVTLRCSPISGHKSVSWYQQVLGQGPQFIFQYYEKEERGRGNFPDRFSARQFPNYSSELNVNALLLGDSALYLCASNLQGYLSGNTIYFGEGSWLTVV.

The chain's CDR3 is CATSGNLGGNTIYF. Written as DNA, the CDR3 is TGTGCCACCTCGGGGAATCTTGGCGGAAACACCATATATTTT. The chain is built from TRBV10-3 and TRBJ1-3; D is uncertain. V gave up 10 bases and J gave up 4 bases, with 17 bases separating them. CDR1 and CDR2 (germline): ENHRY, SYGVKD. The CDR3 contains 14 residues.

This clone was observed a few times. The chain combines TRBV27 with TRBJ2-7, with TRBD1 matching over 9 bases. The CDR3 has 14 amino acids. V trimming: 5 bases; J trimming: 2 bases; junction bases outside the gene matches: 4. CDR1 is MNHEY, CDR2 SMNVEV, per germline (reference sequence). For the CDR3, the DNA is TGTGCCAGCAGTCTGACAGGGGGTACCTACGAGCAGTACTTC. Encoded protein: CASSLTGGTYEQYF.